Sequencing of this T cell receptor beta chain was carried out in a study of blood T cell repertoires in COVID-19. Study summary: Spain, Italy and the United States supplied samples that represented acute and convalescent COVID-19. From T cells, B-cell-depleted T cells, or PBMCs came the material, which was cDNA or gDNA.

The CDR3 contains 15 residues. Trimming removed 1 base from V and 4 bases from J; junction bases left unmatched: 6. The germline V gene encodes CDR1 GTSNPN and CDR2 SVGIG (reference sequence). In the authors' workflow: From reference gene primer amplification, estimates of nucleated cell counts were derived. Method: immunoSEQ multiplex PCR; TCRdb's copy keeps in-frame clones and lacks some. V, J and clone size are taken as reported in that table, and D and trimming were inferred from the DNA itself. The sample consists of over 600,000 clones, about 87% of them appearing once. Sequencing was carried out using peripheral blood. The clonotype comes from a woman between 18 and 29 years old with acute or convalescent COVID-19. The chain has TRBV30 and TRBJ1-4, with 7 bases matching TRBD1. The CDR3 region has the DNA TGTGCCTGGAGTGGGTCCGGGACAGATAATGAAAAACTGTTTTTT. Translation gives CAWSGSGTDNEKLFF.